This entry lists 31 T cell receptor beta chains sequenced from one sample in a study of shared clonotypes between healthy human individuals. Method: immunoSEQ multiplex PCR; TCRdb's copy keeps in-frame clones and lacks some. The sample lists under 2,500,000 clones, approximately 94% occurring once. Sequencing input: naive CD4+ T cells sorted from blood. The subset is: CD45RA+ positively selected. Receptors were obtained from a man aged 18 to 29 in good health.

CDR3 sequence: CAWTKGTSGSEQETQYF. CDR3 DNA: TGTGCCTGGACGAAAGGGACTAGCGGGAGCGAACAAGAGACCCAGTACTTC. The J gene is TRBJ2-5, the V gene TRBV30; 14 bases align to TRBD2. The junction had 9 bases not matched to a gene; V was cut back by 4 bases and J by 2 bases. Germline assignment: CDR1 GTSNPN and CDR2 SVGIG (reference sequence). This CDR3 has 17 amino acids. Full variable domain (rest looked up from reference TRBV30 and TRBJ2-5): SQTIHQWPATLVQPVGSPLSLECTVEGTSNPNLYWYRQAAGRGLQLLFYSVGIGQISSEVPQNLSASRPQDRQFILSSKKLLLSDSGFYLCAWTKGTSGSEQETQYFGPGTRLLVL.

The chain recombines TRBV7-3 with TRBJ1-5; D may be TRBD1 (6 bases). V shed 1 base and J shed 0 bases, with 19 bases lying between them. There are 19 residues in the CDR3. The V gene's germline CDR1 is SGHTA and CDR2 FQGTGA. The DNA for the CDR3 is TGTGCCAGCAGCTTAAGTGACAGGACGATGGGGTATAGCAATCAGCCCCAGCATTTT. Translating gives CASSLSDRTMGYSNQPQHF.

This chain connects TRBV6-1 to TRBJ2-7, with 11 bases lining up with TRBD1. This CDR3 region has 15 residues. Per the germline V gene, CDR1 is MNHNS and CDR2 is SASEGT. The V and J ends lost 3 bases and 3 bases, in that order; junction bases with no gene match: 4. CDR3 DNA: TGTGCCAGCAGTGATCTCGGGACAGGGGGCTACGAGCAGTACTTC. This gives the protein CASSDLGTGGYEQYF.

Details on this clone: Other DNA sequences from this sample encode an identical CDR3 as well. The genes are TRBV5-6 and TRBJ2-5; D is unclear. The germline V and J ends were trimmed by 4 bases and 1 base, with 2 bases remaining between them. The CDR3 runs to 11 residues. The germline CDR1 and CDR2 sequences are SGHDT and YYEEEE. The CDR3 nucleotides read TGTGCCAGCAGCGCCCAAGAGACCCAGTACTTC. This gives the protein CASSAQETQYF. Full variable domain (remainder filled in from reference TRBV5-6 and TRBJ2-5): DAGVTQSPTHLIKTRGQQVTLRCSPKSGHDTVSWYQQALGQGPQFIFQYYEEEERQRGNFPDRFSGHQFPNYSSELNVNALLLGDSALYLCASSAQETQYFGPGTRLLVL.

The chain combines TRBV7-2 with TRBJ2-3; D call uncertain. In germline, CDR1 is SGHTA, CDR2 FQGNSA. The CDR3 runs to 12 residues. Between the trimmed V and J ends, which lost 4 bases and 2 bases, there was a span of 4 bases. CDR3 sequence: CASSYYTDTQYF. The CDR3 nucleotides are TGTGCCAGCAGCTATTACACAGATACGCAGTATTTT.

The CDR3 region is CASSLSSGRTYNEQFF. For the CDR3, the DNA is TGCGCCAGCAGCCTATCTAGCGGGAGAACCTACAATGAGCAGTTCTTC. The chain recombines TRBV4-3 with TRBJ2-1, with 10 nucleotides matching TRBD2. V gave up 4 bases and J gave up 2 bases; unmatched junction bases: 5. In germline, CDR1 is LGHNA, CDR2 YSLEER. The CDR3 loop spans 16 amino acids.

Of note for this clone: The sample has other DNA sequences that encode this CDR3 too. The chain couples TRBV30 to TRBJ2-7; D gene uncertain. The CDR3 runs 12 residues. Germline values: CDR1 GTSNPN, CDR2 SVGIG (reference sequence). V gave up 2 bases and J gave up 2 bases, with 7 bases separating them. The CDR3 region is CAWSTGTYEQYF. The DNA of the CDR3 is TGTGCCTGGAGTACTGGGACCTACGAGCAGTACTTC.

The chain joins TRBV6-5 to TRBJ2-1, with TRBD2 as a possible D gene (6 bases). V lost 5 bases and J lost 9, with 11 bases in between. The CDR3 runs to 12 residues. The germline gives CDR1 MNHEY, CDR2 SVGAGI. The CDR3 spells CASSPGRTEQFF. The DNA of the CDR3 is TGTGCCAGCAGTCCCGGGAGAACTGAGCAGTTCTTC.

This chain links TRBV10-2 with TRBJ2-2; D is ambiguous. This CDR3 comprises 14 residues. V shed 3 bases and J shed 0 bases, with 5 bases lying between them. The germline CDR1 and CDR2 sequences are WSHSY and SAAADI. DNA for the CDR3: TGCGCCAGCAGTGACCGGGCGAACACCGGGGAGCTGTTTTTT. As protein: CASSDRANTGELFF.

Details on this clone: Other DNA sequences from this sample encode an identical CDR3 as well. V usage is TRBV5-1 and J usage is TRBJ2-7, with 9 bases identical to TRBD1. Germline loops: CDR1 SGHRS, CDR2 YFSETQ. The CDR3 has 14 residues. With 4 bases clipped from V and 1 base from J, the junction kept 3 bases outside the gene matches. The CDR3 spells CASSRQGESYEQYF. Written as DNA, the CDR3 is TGCGCCAGCAGCCGACAGGGGGAATCCTACGAGCAGTACTTC.

This rearrangement joins TRBV4-1 to TRBJ2-6, with 11 bases identical to TRBD1. CDR1 is MGHRA, CDR2 YSYEKL, per germline. J gave up 3 bases and V 8 bases, and 3 bases lay outside the gene matches. This CDR3 comprises 15 residues. Here the CDR3 DNA reads TGCGCCAGCGGACAGGGGGCTGGTGGGGCCAACGTCCTGACTTTC. This gives the protein CASGQGAGGANVLTF.

The rearrangement uses TRBV7-9 and TRBJ2-2; 8 nucleotides align to TRBD1. Germline lookup yields CDR1 SEHNR and CDR2 FQNEAQ (reference sequence). Trimming took 5 bases from V and 5 from J; bases not matched to a gene: 7. CDR3 size: 15 residues. The CDR3 bases are TGTGCCAGCAGCGGCCCAGGGGGCGGAACCGGGGAGCTGTTTTTT. Amino acid sequence: CASSGPGGGTGELFF. The full variable domain, in which reference TRBV7-9 and TRBJ2-2 provide the parts outside the CDR3, is DTGVSQNPRHKITKRGQNVTFRCDPISEHNRLYWYRQTLGQGPEFLTYFQNEAQLEKSRLLSDRFSAERPKGSFSTLEIQRTEQGDSAMYLCASSGPGGGTGELFFGEGSRLTVL.

DNA of the CDR3: TGCAGCGTTGAGACAGGGGGAGACATTCAGTACTTC. Translated, it gives CSVETGGDIQYF. J is TRBJ2-4 and V is TRBV29-1; 9 bases line up with TRBD1. CDR3 size: 12 residues. Germline V CDR1 and CDR2: SQVTM, ANQGSEA. Trimming removed 3 bases from V and 8 bases from J; junction bases left unmatched: 2.

Notes on this clone: The junction and the germline gene differ at one end; a read error may be behind it. The chain carries TRBV4-3 and TRBJ2-1; TRBD2 agrees at 14 bases. This CDR3 spans 15 amino acids. Germline assignment: CDR1 LGHNA and CDR2 YSLEER. The chain's CDR3 is CASSQEGGTSGSRIF. The DNA of the CDR3 is TGCGCCAGCAGCCAAGAAGGTGGGACTAGCGGGAGTAGAATCTTC.

CDR3 sequence: CASSLEAGSYLEQYF. CDR3 DNA: TGTGCCAGCAGCTTAGAAGCGGGCAGTTACCTCGAGCAGTACTTC. The gene calls are TRBV7-2 and TRBJ2-7, with D perhaps matching TRBD2 (6 bases). The ends were cut back, 1 base at V and 6 bases at J, with 16 bases in the middle. CDR1 SGHTA and CDR2 FQGNSA come from the germline V gene. This CDR3 is 15 amino acids long.

This rearrangement joins TRBV30 to TRBJ1-2; 9 bases are a match to TRBD1. The CDR3 runs to 16 residues. CDR1 is GTSNPN and CDR2 is SVGIG in the germline V gene (reference sequence). V was clipped by 3 bases and J by 5 bases; unmatched bases: 13. The CDR3 DNA reads TGTGCCTGGAGCGAGGGGGAGCCGGGACAGGGATATGGCTACACCTTC. This encodes CAWSEGEPGQGYGYTF.

The chain is built from TRBV11-2 and TRBJ2-5, with TRBD1 matching over 8 bases. Germline assignment: CDR1 SGHAT and CDR2 FQNNGV. V was pared by 5 bases and J by 5 bases, with 10 bases of the junction left unmatched. This CDR3 has 15 amino acids. The CDR3 protein is CASSPDSGGSETQYF. The CDR3, as DNA: TGTGCCAGCAGCCCAGATTCAGGGGGCTCGGAGACCCAGTACTTC.

The J gene is TRBJ1-6, the V gene TRBV6-1; no reliable D call. The CDR3 spans 12 residues. The germline CDR1 and CDR2 sequences are MNHNS and SASEGT. Trimming removed 6 bases from V and 9 bases from J, with 9 bases in between. CDR3 coding DNA: TGTGCCAGCAGGGAGGGTACTTCACCCCTCCACTTT. Protein sequence: CASREGTSPLHF.

The chain couples TRBV5-1 to TRBJ2-5; D remains unclear. The germline V gene encodes CDR1 SGHRS and CDR2 YFSETQ. V was clipped by 5 bases and J by 2 bases, with 1 base between them. CDR3 length: 10 amino acids. CDR3 nucleotides: TGCGCCAGCAGTCAAGAGACCCAGTACTTC. This encodes CASSQETQYF.

This clone was detected only once. The chain's CDR3 is CAWNRQSSYEQYF. CDR3 sequence (DNA): TGTGCCTGGAACAGGCAAAGCTCCTACGAGCAGTACTTC. V gene TRBV30 combines with J gene TRBJ2-7, with D tentatively TRBD1 (5 bases). There are 13 residues in the CDR3. Germline V gene lookup returns CDR1 GTSNPN and CDR2 SVGIG (reference sequence). The V end was cut by 4 bases, the J end by 0 bases, with 10 bases between.

This clone was recorded only once. The CDR3 sequence is CAIRAEQSLNSPLHF. In DNA form, the CDR3 reads TGTGCCATCAGAGCTGAACAGAGCCTTAATTCACCCCTCCACTTT. V usage is TRBV10-3 and J usage is TRBJ1-6, with D uncertain. Germline V lookup: CDR1 ENHRY, CDR2 SYGVKD. This CDR3 comprises 15 residues. V was cut by 6 bases and J by 6 bases, with 15 bases left in between.

This clone was found a few times. The V gene is TRBV30, the J gene TRBJ1-2; possible D gene TRBD1, 5 bases. V lost 2 bases and J 2 bases, leaving 12 bases between the germline ends. Germline assignment: CDR1 GTSNPN and CDR2 SVGIG (reference sequence). This CDR3 spans 14 amino acids. The CDR3 coding sequence is TGTGCCTGGAGTCCAGGGCAGGTGAACTATGGCTACACCTTC. The encoded protein is CAWSPGQVNYGYTF.

On this clone itself: This sample includes further DNA sequences coding for the same CDR3. J is TRBJ2-5 and V is TRBV5-6, with TRBD1 matching 10 bases. There are 14 residues in the CDR3. Trimming removed 4 bases from V and 1 base from J; junction bases left unmatched: 1. Germline lookup yields CDR1 SGHDT and CDR2 YYEEEE. In DNA form, the CDR3 reads TGTGCCAGCAGCAGGGACAGGGGCCAAGAGACCCAGTACTTC. Translated, it gives CASSRDRGQETQYF. Full variable domain (missing parts from reference TRBV5-6 and TRBJ2-5): DAGVTQSPTHLIKTRGQQVTLRCSPKSGHDTVSWYQQALGQGPQFIFQYYEEEERQRGNFPDRFSGHQFPNYSSELNVNALLLGDSALYLCASSRDRGQETQYFGPGTRLLVL.

The chain combines TRBV9 with TRBJ2-3; 8 nucleotides match TRBD2. In germline, CDR1 is SGDLS, CDR2 YYNGEE. Losses at the gene ends were 4 bases for V and 2 bases for J; bases not matched to a gene: 9. CDR3 size: 16 residues. DNA of the CDR3: TGTGCCAGCAGCTCCTTTGGTAGCGGGGCCACAGATACGCAGTATTTT. Translation gives CASSSFGSGATDTQYF.

As DNA, the CDR3 is TGTGCCAGCAGCCAACAACAGGGAATTCCCCATACGCAGTATTTT. Translated, it gives CASSQQQGIPHTQYF. V gene TRBV14 combines with J gene TRBJ2-3; a possible D gene is TRBD1 (6 bases). Germline CDR1 SGHDN, CDR2 FVKESK. CDR3 size: 15 residues. Trimming pared 2 bases from V and 7 bases from J, leaving 16 bases between.

The rearrangement links TRBV6-6 to TRBJ1-3, with no clear D. V gave up 2 bases and J gave up 0 bases, with 11 bases separating them. The CDR3 has 16 amino acids. Germline CDR1 MNHNY, CDR2 SVGAGI (reference sequence). In DNA, the CDR3 is TGTGCCAGCAGTTACGCGGACGTCCTCTCTGGAAACACCATATATTTT. Its translation is CASSYADVLSGNTIYF.

The chain combines TRBV20-1 with TRBJ2-1; D may be TRBD2 (5 bases). Trimming stripped 6 bases from V and 4 bases from J, with 7 bases between. The CDR3 loop spans 11 amino acids. From germline, CDR1 is DFQATT and CDR2 SNEGSKA (reference sequence). The CDR3 region has the DNA TGCAGTGCGCAGCGGTACAATGAGCAGTTCTTC. Protein: CSAQRYNEQFF.

The chain links TRBV2 to TRBJ2-1; maybe TRBD2 (6 bases). The CDR3 is 15 residues long. Germline CDR1 is SNHLY and CDR2 is FYNNEI. V was shortened by 4 bases and J by 0 bases, with 10 bases between the two germline ends. Here the CDR3 reads CASSAAGSSYNEQFF. CDR3 DNA: TGTGCCAGCAGTGCGGCGGGGAGCTCCTACAATGAGCAGTTCTTC.

This clone was detected once. The sample contains more than one DNA sequence encoding this CDR3. V is TRBV18 and J is TRBJ1-1; D remains unclear. Germline V CDR1 and CDR2: KGHSH, LQKENI. V lost 3 bases, J lost 1 base, and 9 bases lay in between. The CDR3 runs to 14 residues. The CDR3 DNA follows: TGTGCCAGCTCACCCTCCGGGAGGAACACTGAAGCTTTCTTT. This sequence encodes CASSPSGRNTEAFF.

The chain combines TRBV27 with TRBJ2-2; 14 nucleotides match TRBD2. The V gene's germline CDR1 is MNHEY and CDR2 SMNVEV (reference sequence). The V segment lost 5 bases and the J segment 5 bases; nucleotides outside the gene matches: 13. The CDR3 loop spans 19 amino acids. The CDR3 DNA sequence: TGTGCCAGCAGTCCCCCGCACCCGGGACTAGCGGGAGAGACCGGGGAGCTGTTTTTT. This codes for CASSPPHPGLAGETGELFF.

The gene calls are TRBV5-1 and TRBJ1-2; D gene ambiguous. CDR1 is SGHRS and CDR2 is YFSETQ in the germline V gene. The CDR3 consists of 13 residues. Trimming left V 0 bases short and J 5 bases short, with 8 bases between. The CDR3 DNA follows: TGCGCCAGCAGCTTGGGTTCCGCGTATGGCTACACCTTC. It yields the protein CASSLGSAYGYTF.